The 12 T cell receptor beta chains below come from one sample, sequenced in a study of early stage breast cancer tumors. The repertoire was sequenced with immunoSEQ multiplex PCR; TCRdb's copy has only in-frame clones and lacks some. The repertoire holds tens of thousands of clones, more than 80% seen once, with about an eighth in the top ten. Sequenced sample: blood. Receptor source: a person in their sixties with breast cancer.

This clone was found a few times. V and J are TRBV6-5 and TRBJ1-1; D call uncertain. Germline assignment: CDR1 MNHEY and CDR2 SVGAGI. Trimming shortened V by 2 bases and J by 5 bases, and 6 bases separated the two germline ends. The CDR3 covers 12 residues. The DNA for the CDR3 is TGTGCCAGCAGTTACGGCAAGACTGAAGCTTTCTTT. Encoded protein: CASSYGKTEAFF.

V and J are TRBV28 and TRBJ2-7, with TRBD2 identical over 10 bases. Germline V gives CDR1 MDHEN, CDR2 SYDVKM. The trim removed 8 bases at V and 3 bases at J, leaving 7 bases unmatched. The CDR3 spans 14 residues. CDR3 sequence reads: CASGLTSGLYEQYF. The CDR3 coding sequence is TGTGCCAGCGGCCTGACTAGCGGGCTCTACGAGCAGTACTTC.

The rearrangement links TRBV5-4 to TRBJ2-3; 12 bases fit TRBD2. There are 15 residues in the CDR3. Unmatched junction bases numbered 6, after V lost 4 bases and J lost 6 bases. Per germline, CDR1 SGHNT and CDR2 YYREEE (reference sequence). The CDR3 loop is CASSMGLAGLDTQYF. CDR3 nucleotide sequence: TGTGCCAGCAGCATGGGACTAGCGGGTTTGGATACGCAGTATTTT.

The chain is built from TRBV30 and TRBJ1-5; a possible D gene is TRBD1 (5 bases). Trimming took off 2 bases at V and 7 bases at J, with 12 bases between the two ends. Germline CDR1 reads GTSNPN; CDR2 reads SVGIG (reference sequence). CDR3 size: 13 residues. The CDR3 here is CAWSSGIGQPQHF. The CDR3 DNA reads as TGTGCCTGGAGTTCAGGGATAGGGCAGCCCCAGCATTTT. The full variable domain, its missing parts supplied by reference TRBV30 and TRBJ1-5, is SQTIHQWPATLVQPVGSPLSLECTVEGTSNPNLYWYRQAAGRGLQLLFYSVGIGQISSEVPQNLSASRPQDRQFILSSKKLLLSDSGFYLCAWSSGIGQPQHFGDGTRLSIL.

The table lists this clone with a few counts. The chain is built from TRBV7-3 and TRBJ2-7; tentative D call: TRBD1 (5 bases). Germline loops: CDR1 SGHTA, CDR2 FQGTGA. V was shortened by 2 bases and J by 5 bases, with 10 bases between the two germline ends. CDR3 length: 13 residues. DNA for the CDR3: TGTGCCAGCAGCTTACAGGGTTCCGACGAGCAGTACTTC. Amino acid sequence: CASSLQGSDEQYF.

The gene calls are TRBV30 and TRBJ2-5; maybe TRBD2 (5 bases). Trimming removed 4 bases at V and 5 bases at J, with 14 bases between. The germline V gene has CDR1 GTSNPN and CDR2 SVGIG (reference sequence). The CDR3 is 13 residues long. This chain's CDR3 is CAWNAALAETQYF. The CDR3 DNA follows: TGTGCCTGGAACGCAGCTTTAGCGGAGACCCAGTACTTC.

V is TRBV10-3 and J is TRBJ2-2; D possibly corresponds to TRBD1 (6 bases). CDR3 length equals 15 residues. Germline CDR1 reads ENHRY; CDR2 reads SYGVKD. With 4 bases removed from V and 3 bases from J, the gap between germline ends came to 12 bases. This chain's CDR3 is CAISAVGADTGELFF. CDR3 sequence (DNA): TGTGCCATCAGTGCTGTGGGGGCAGACACCGGGGAGCTGTTTTTT.

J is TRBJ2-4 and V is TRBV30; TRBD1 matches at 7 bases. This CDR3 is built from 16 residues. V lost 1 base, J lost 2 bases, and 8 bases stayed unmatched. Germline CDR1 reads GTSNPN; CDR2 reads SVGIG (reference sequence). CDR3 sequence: CAWSGQGPLSKNIQYF. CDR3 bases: TGTGCCTGGAGTGGACAGGGCCCGTTGTCCAAAAACATTCAGTACTTC.

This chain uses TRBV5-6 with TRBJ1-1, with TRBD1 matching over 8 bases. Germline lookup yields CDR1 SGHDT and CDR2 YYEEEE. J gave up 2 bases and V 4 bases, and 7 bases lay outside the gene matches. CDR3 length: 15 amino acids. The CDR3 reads CASSLGQGYNTEAFF. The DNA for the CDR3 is TGTGCCAGCAGCCTCGGACAGGGTTATAACACTGAAGCTTTCTTT.

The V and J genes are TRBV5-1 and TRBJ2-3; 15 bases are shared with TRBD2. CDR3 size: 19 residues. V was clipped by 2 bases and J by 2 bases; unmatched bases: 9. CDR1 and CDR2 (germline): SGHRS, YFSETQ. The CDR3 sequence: CASSFGLAGGPLATDTQYF. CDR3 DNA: TGCGCCAGCAGCTTCGGACTAGCGGGAGGGCCCTTAGCCACAGATACGCAGTATTTT.

The CDR3 DNA reads TGTGCCAGCAGCTTAAGGACAGGGGAGCAGCCCCAGCATTTT. Amino acids: CASSLRTGEQPQHF. This chain joins TRBV7-8 and TRBJ1-5; 9 bases are shared with TRBD1. The CDR3 sequence is 14 residues long. Germline CDR1 and CDR2: SGHVS and FQNEAQ. V gave up 2 bases and J gave up 7 bases; unmatched junction bases: 3.

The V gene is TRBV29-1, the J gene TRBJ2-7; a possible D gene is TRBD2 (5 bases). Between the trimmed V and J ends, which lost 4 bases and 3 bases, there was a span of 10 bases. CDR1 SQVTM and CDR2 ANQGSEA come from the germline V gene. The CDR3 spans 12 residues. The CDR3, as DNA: TGCAGCGTTGCCGTAGGAGGCTACGAGCAGTACTTC. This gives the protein CSVAVGGYEQYF.